Below, 10 T cell receptor beta chains from the same sample are listed, as sequenced in a study of shared clonotypes between healthy human individuals. The protocol was immunoSEQ multiplex PCR, while the TCRdb copy is restricted to in-frame clones and leaves out a portion. Of about 690,000 clones in the sample, about 90% are singletons; the top ten hold around a third. Specimen: memory CD8+ T cells from PBMCs. Subset specified: CD45RO+ cells pooled with CCR7-negative TemRA cells. The origin of the receptors is a man younger than 35 in good health. Some clones in this sample may be carry-over from other donors' samples.

This chain uses TRBV28 with TRBJ1-4, with 8 bases fitting TRBD1. This CDR3 has 15 residues. Germline V gives CDR1 MDHEN, CDR2 SYDVKM. The V gene end was trimmed by 6 bases and the J gene end by 8 bases; junction bases not matched to a gene: 11. DNA of the CDR3: TGTGCCAGCAGGGACCCAGGGGGCAGGACCGAAAAACTGTTTTTT. It codes for CASRDPGGRTEKLFF.

Points on this clone: Distinct nucleotide sequences in the sample also encode this CDR3. V usage is TRBV19 and J usage is TRBJ1-1; D is uncertain. Trimming took 0 bases from V and 5 from J, leaving 7 bases between them. CDR3 length: 13 amino acids. CDR1 and CDR2 (germline): LNHDA, SQIVND (reference sequence). The CDR3 here is CASSIDPGTEAFF. The CDR3 bases are TGTGCCAGTAGTATAGATCCCGGAACTGAAGCTTTCTTT.

This chain joins TRBV5-1 and TRBJ2-7, with a possible D match to TRBD2 (5 bases). V lost 2 bases and J lost 5, with 14 bases in between. The CDR3 totals 14 residues. From germline, CDR1 is SGHRS and CDR2 YFSETQ. In DNA, the CDR3 is TGCGCCAGCAGCTTCTACGGGGAGATCCACGAGCAGTACTTC. It translates to CASSFYGEIHEQYF.

The rearrangement uses TRBV11-2 and TRBJ2-1; possible D gene TRBD2, 7 bases. The CDR3 is 14 residues long. Germline-derived CDR1 and CDR2 are SGHAT and FQNNGV. Trimming pared 5 bases from V and 7 bases from J, leaving 15 bases between. CDR3 in amino acids: CASSHQGRGNEQFF. CDR3 nucleotide sequence: TGTGCCAGCAGCCATCAGGGGAGGGGGAATGAGCAGTTCTTC.

This rearrangement joins TRBV20-1 to TRBJ1-1; maybe TRBD1 (5 bases). The CDR3 has 11 amino acids. The V and J ends lost 3 bases and 5 bases respectively, with 7 bases between them. Germline V CDR1 and CDR2: DFQATT, SNEGSKA (reference sequence). The CDR3 sequence: CSARWGTEAFF. CDR3 in DNA: TGCAGTGCTAGGTGGGGGACTGAAGCTTTCTTT.

This chain uses TRBV4-1 with TRBJ2-3; D uncertain. V was clipped by 5 bases and J by 0 bases, with 15 bases between them. CDR1 MGHRA and CDR2 YSYEKL come from the germline V gene. The CDR3 has 16 amino acids. CDR3: CASSSLDGTSTDTQYF. In DNA, the CDR3 is TGCGCCAGCAGCTCCCTGGACGGCACTAGCACAGATACGCAGTATTTT.

This clone was recorded once. The chain has TRBV11-2 and TRBJ1-6, with D perhaps matching TRBD1 (5 bases). Germline V lookup: CDR1 SGHAT, CDR2 FQNNGV. The CDR3 length is 18 residues. The ends were cut back, 0 bases at V and 2 bases at J, with 14 bases in the middle. CDR3 DNA: TGTGCCAGCAGCTTAGATTGGGGCGCGGGCCCCTATAATTCACCCCTCCACTTT. Translating it yields CASSLDWGAGPYNSPLHF.

The chain employs TRBV11-3 and TRBJ1-3, with 8 bases that match TRBD1. CDR1 SGHNT and CDR2 YENEEA come from the germline V gene. The CDR3 runs 18 residues. V lost 5 bases to trimming and J lost 9 bases; unmatched junction nucleotides: 21. CDR3 loop: CASSLARGRDPPERTIYF. The CDR3, as DNA: TGTGCCAGCAGCCTCGCCAGGGGGCGCGACCCCCCGGAACGCACCATATATTTT.

This clone was recorded once. V and J are TRBV4-2 and TRBJ1-6; unclear D gene. This CDR3 is 12 amino acids long. Per the germline V gene, CDR1 is LGHNA and CDR2 is YNFKEQ. V gave up 1 base and J gave up 10 bases, with 5 bases separating them. This CDR3 reads CASSQGGSPLHF. CDR3 DNA sequence: TGTGCCAGCAGCCAAGGAGGGTCACCCCTCCACTTT.

The V call is TRBV7-6, the J call TRBJ2-7; D is ambiguous. This CDR3 comprises 13 residues. CDR1 is SGHVS, CDR2 FNYEAQ, per germline. Deletions cut 5 bases from V and 6 bases from J, with 14 bases between. CDR3 residues: CASSPMILGEQYF. CDR3 coding DNA: TGTGCCAGCAGCCCCATGATATTGGGCGAGCAGTACTTC.